A selection of T cell receptor beta chains follows, all from one sample in a study of blood T cell repertoires in COVID-19. Using immunoSEQ multiplex PCR, the repertoire was profiled, and TCRdb retains in-frame clones only, with some absent. The sample shows fewer than 200,000 clones, approximately 87% of them seen only once. Sequenced: PBMCs or T cells enriched from blood (not recorded which). These receptors all stem from a woman in her forties or fifties who had recovered from COVID-19. CDR3s include the opening cysteine and the closing phenylalanine or tryptophan. D genes are given only for firm matches. Clone size, where shown, is once, few, many, or a class for clones that have expanded.

D | J | V | size | CDR3 | DNA
- | TRBJ2-1 | TRBV27 | - | CASSRQAPNNEQFF | TGTGCCAGCAGCCGACAGGCACCTAACAATGAGCAGTTCTTC
- | TRBJ1-5 | TRBV19 | - | CASSSPGTHSQPQHF | TGTGCCAGTAGTAGTCCGGGGACTCATAGTCAGCCCCAGCATTTT
- | TRBJ2-4 | TRBV5-1 | - | CASSLGELKNIQYF | TGCGCCAGCAGCTTGGGAGAGCTGAAAAACATTCAGTACTTC
TRBD1 | TRBJ1-5 | TRBV7-4 | - | CASSSPGQKNQPQHF | TGTGCCAGCAGCTCCCCGGGACAGAAAAATCAGCCCCAGCATTTT
TRBD1 | TRBJ1-6 | TRBV7-9 | - | CASSLGQPNSPLHF | TGTGCCAGCAGCCTGGGACAGCCAAATTCACCCCTCCACTTT
- | TRBJ1-2 | TRBV28 | - | CASTPPGGGYTF | TGTGCCAGCACCCCTCCGGGGGGAGGCTACACCTTC
- | TRBJ1-1 | TRBV25-1 | - | CASSGGRRAANTEAFF | TGTGCCAGCAGTGGAGGGCGTAGGGCGGCGAACACTGAAGCTTTCTTT
- | TRBJ1-1 | TRBV25-1 | - | CAVSGAGHREAFF | TGTGCCGTCTCCGGTGCAGGCCACCGTGAAGCTTTCTTT
- | TRBJ1-6 | TRBV9 | few | CASSVGASPLHF | TGTGCCAGCAGCGTGGGCGCGTCACCCCTCCACTTT
TRBD2 | TRBJ2-3 | TRBV27 | - | CASSSSSRGGGTDTQYF | TGTGCCAGCAGTTCTTCAAGTCGGGGGGGTGGCACAGATACGCAGTATTTT
TRBD2 | TRBJ2-1 | TRBV28 | - | CASSLDASGNHNEQFF | TGTGCCAGCAGTTTAGACGCTAGCGGGAACCACAATGAGCAGTTCTTC
- | TRBJ1-1 | TRBV18 | - | CASSPYGVNTEAFF | TGTGCCAGCTCACCTTACGGGGTGAACACTGAAGCTTTCTTT
TRBD1 | TRBJ2-3 | TRBV4-3 | - | CASSYRAPGQGSDTQYF | TGCGCCAGCAGCTACCGAGCCCCGGGACAGGGATCCGATACGCAGTATTTT
TRBD1 | TRBJ1-3 | TRBV5-6 | - | CASSPLTGESGNTIYF | TGTGCCAGCAGCCCACTGACAGGGGAATCTGGAAACACCATATATTTT
TRBD1 | TRBJ1-6 | TRBV11-3 | - | CASSPGQNSPLHF | TGTGCCAGCAGCCCGGGACAGAATTCACCCCTCCACTTT
- | TRBJ1-5 | TRBV5-1 | - | CASSWTGDFNQPQHF | TGCGCCAGCAGCTGGACGGGAGACTTCAATCAGCCCCAGCATTTT
- | TRBJ2-2 | TRBV5-1 | - | CASSEGYNTGELFF | TGCGCCAGCAGCGAGGGCTATAACACCGGGGAGCTGTTTTTT
- | TRBJ1-2 | TRBV3-1/TRBV3-2 | - | CASSLFTGHYGYTF | TGTGCCAGCAGCCTTTTTACAGGGCACTATGGCTACACCTTC
- | TRBJ2-3 | TRBV11-3 | - | CASSLNGDTQYF | TGTGCCAGCAGCTTAAACGGAGATACGCAGTATTTT
TRBD1 | TRBJ1-2 | TRBV23-1 | - | CASSQDGTGWGMEGYTF | TGCGCCAGCAGTCAAGACGGGACAGGGTGGGGAATGGAAGGCTACACCTTC
TRBD2 | TRBJ2-2 | TRBV7-2 | - | CASSFDPGLADTGELFF | TGTGCCAGCAGCTTTGACCCCGGACTAGCGGACACCGGGGAGCTGTTTTTT
TRBD1 | TRBJ1-2 | TRBV6-1 | - | CASSEAGTGGYTF | TGTGCCAGCAGTGAAGCGGGGACAGGGGGCTACACCTTC
- | TRBJ1-6 | TRBV6-2/TRBV6-3 | - | CASSRIGGDSPLHF | TGTGCCAGCAGTCGAATCGGGGGAGACTCACCCCTCCACTTT
- | TRBJ2-3 | TRBV7-9 | - | CASSFPPGADTQYF | TGTGCCAGCAGCTTCCCCCCGGGGGCAGATACGCAGTATTTT
- | TRBJ1-2 | TRBV12-3/TRBV12-4 | - | CASSPDSLYGYTF | TGTGCCAGCAGTCCGGACAGTTTATATGGCTACACCTTC
- | TRBJ2-5 | TRBV18 | - | CASERGQDQETQYF | TGTGCCAGCGAACGAGGACAAGACCAAGAGACCCAGTACTTC
- | TRBJ2-5 | TRBV30 | - | CAWKSSGWETQYF | TGTGCCTGGAAATCGTCGGGGTGGGAGACCCAGTACTTC
TRBD1 | TRBJ1-4 | TRBV27 | - | CASSWTGVDEKLFF | TGTGCCAGCAGTTGGACAGGGGTGGACGAAAAACTGTTTTTT
- | TRBJ1-6 | TRBV11-2 | - | CASSLNPTGRDSPLHF | TGTGCCAGCAGCTTAAACCCGACGGGGAGGGATTCACCCCTCCACTTT
TRBD1 | TRBJ1-3 | TRBV5-1 | - | CASSPDGQVSGNTIYF | TGCGCCAGCAGCCCGGATGGACAGGTCTCTGGAAACACCATATATTTT
- | TRBJ1-2 | TRBV4-1 | - | CASSQDPDSVLGYTF | TGCGCCAGCAGCCAAGATCCGGACAGCGTTCTTGGCTACACCTTC
TRBD1 | TRBJ2-5 | TRBV5-6 | once | CASSVGTGETQYF | TGTGCCAGCAGCGTCGGGACAGGGGAGACCCAGTACTTC
TRBD1 | TRBJ1-1 | TRBV5-8 | once | CASSLVGKGANTEAFF | TGTGCCAGCAGCTTGGTTGGGAAGGGGGCTAACACTGAAGCTTTCTTT
TRBD2 | TRBJ2-1 | TRBV10-2 | - | CASSETSGASYNEQFF | TGCGCCAGCAGTGAGACCAGCGGGGCCTCCTACAATGAGCAGTTCTTC
TRBD1 | TRBJ1-5 | TRBV5-3 | - | CARSSWTGCNQPQHF | TGTGCCAGAAGCTCTTGGACAGGGTGCAATCAGCCCCAGCATTTT
TRBD2 | TRBJ2-4 | TRBV30 | few | CAWSVGGGAKNIQYF | TGTGCCTGGAGTGTTGGGGGAGGGGCCAAAAACATTCAGTACTTC
- | TRBJ2-1 | TRBV29-1 | - | CSVVDKSSYNEQFF | TGCAGCGTTGTGGACAAGAGCTCCTACAATGAGCAGTTCTTC
- | TRBJ1-6 | TRBV19 | once | CASSTTQGWGSPLHF | TGTGCCAGTAGTACTACCCAGGGGTGGGGTTCACCCCTCCACTTT
- | TRBJ2-2 | TRBV7-9 | - | CASSRLVAGELFF | TGTGCCAGCAGTCGACTAGTGGCCGGGGAGCTGTTTTTT
TRBD1 | TRBJ1-3 | TRBV4-1 | - | CASSLSGQGASGNTIYF | TGCGCCAGCAGCCTCTCGGGACAGGGGGCATCTGGAAACACCATATATTTT
TRBD1 | TRBJ1-5 | TRBV28 | - | CASSLERTGGTYSNQPQHF | TGTGCCAGCAGTTTAGAGAGGACAGGGGGCACGTATAGCAATCAGCCCCAGCATTTT
- | TRBJ1-4 | TRBV7-9 | many | CASSSTLGGEKLFF | TGTGCCAGCAGCTCCACATTGGGGGGTGAAAAACTGTTTTTT
- | TRBJ2-2 | TRBV6-5 | - | CASREQGGYTGELFF | TGTGCCAGCCGGGAACAGGGAGGGTACACCGGGGAGCTGTTTTTT
TRBD1 | TRBJ2-4 | TRBV6-6 | - | CASSYQGAKNIQYF | TGTGCCAGCAGTTATCAGGGGGCGAAAAACATTCAGTACTTC
- | TRBJ2-2 | TRBV11-2 | - | CASSLVFGGTNTGELFF | TGTGCCAGCAGCTTAGTATTCGGGGGAACGAACACCGGGGAGCTGTTTTTT
- | TRBJ1-3 | TRBV19 | - | CATVTAGNTIYF | TGTGCCACCGTTACTGCTGGAAACACCATATATTTT
- | TRBJ2-3 | TRBV7-9 | - | CASSLKVLTVGRGTDTQYF | TGTGCCAGCAGCTTAAAGGTCTTGACGGTGGGGCGAGGCACAGATACGCAGTATTTT
- | TRBJ1-3 | TRBV28 | few | CASSPGSGNTIYF | TGTGCCAGCAGTCCGGGAAGTGGAAACACCATATATTTT
- | TRBJ2-1 | TRBV11-2 | - | CASSHTQEQFF | TGTGCCAGCAGCCATACACAGGAGCAGTTCTTC
- | TRBJ1-1 | TRBV6-2/TRBV6-3 | - | CASSFPRRLSGAEAFF | TGTGCCAGCAGTTTCCCGCGGCGACTCTCGGGGGCTGAAGCTTTCTTT
- | TRBJ2-3 | TRBV27 | once | CASRGPGGSTDTQYF | TGTGCCAGCAGGGGCCCCGGCGGGAGCACAGATACGCAGTATTTT
TRBD1 | TRBJ1-4 | TRBV29-1 | - | CSVQDRVGEKLFF | TGCAGCGTTCAGGACAGGGTCGGGGAAAAACTGTTTTTT
- | TRBJ1-1 | TRBV6-5 | - | CASSYSRGGNTEAFF | TGTGCCAGCAGTTACTCCAGGGGCGGAAACACTGAAGCTTTCTTT
TRBD1 | TRBJ2-3 | TRBV29-1 | once | CSVDRQGADTQYF | TGCAGCGTTGACAGGCAGGGGGCAGATACGCAGTATTTT
- | TRBJ1-2 | TRBV5-6 | - | CASSLGGAGSKSYYGYTF | TGTGCCAGCAGCTTGGGCGGGGCCGGTTCGAAATCCTACTATGGCTACACCTTC
- | TRBJ1-1 | TRBV6-5 | - | CASTSGRGTEAFF | TGTGCCAGCACCTCAGGGAGGGGCACTGAAGCTTTCTTT
TRBD1 | TRBJ2-3 | TRBV5-5 | - | CASSRSLGQGTDTQYF | TGTGCCAGCAGCCGGTCATTAGGACAGGGCACAGATACGCAGTATTTT